One T cell receptor (beta chain) is described in this entry. This sample was included in a study of blood T cell repertoires in COVID-19. On the study more broadly: COVID-19 samples from acute and convalescent phases originated in the United States, Italy and Spain. T cells, B-cell-depleted T cells, or PBMCs supplied cDNA or gDNA.

V was cut by 1 base and J by 2 bases, with 8 bases left in between. Germline V lookup: CDR1 SGHNT, CDR2 YYREEE (reference sequence). The CDR3 extends over 14 amino acids. As processed by the authors: Quantification of nucleated cells was approximated via reference gene primer amplification. The repertoire was sequenced with immunoSEQ multiplex PCR; TCRdb's copy has only in-frame clones and lacks some. Clone size and V and J calls were adopted from that table, with D and trimming inferred from the DNA. The sample comprises fewer than 250,000 clones, 85% of which are singletons, and about 6.3% rests with the top ten.

V is TRBV5-4 and J is TRBJ2-3, with D uncertain. The TCR comes from a woman in her fifties or sixties with active or convalescent COVID-19. The sample taken for sequencing was peripheral blood. CDR3 loop: CASSLNLNTDTQYF. CDR3 nucleotide sequence: TGTGCCAGCAGCTTGAATCTAAACACAGATACGCAGTATTTT.